This T cell receptor (beta chain) was documented in a study of cytomegalovirus exposure and HLA in healthy donors. Germline CDR1 is SEHNR and CDR2 is FQNEAQ (reference sequence). This CDR3 has 16 residues. With 5 bases removed from V and 5 bases from J, the gap between germline ends came to 19 bases. Study results and limitations: In vitro checks showed that a few CMV-associated chains really do target CMV antigens.

Clones were sequenced by immunoSEQ multiplex PCR, and TCRdb holds only the in-frame ones, with some missing. The profile covers 220,000 or so clones, with about nine tenths appearing a single time and 1.5% to 2.5% taken by the ten largest. Among the 120 or so subjects of the validation cohort, separate from the approximately 660-subject first cohort, were the donors. Comment on this clone: No antigen is known for it.

The sequence came from a woman between 18 and 30 years old in good health and CMV-seropositive. The sequencing sample was made of PBMCs. The chain recombines TRBV7-9 with TRBJ2-1; D call uncertain. Here the CDR3 DNA reads TGTGCCAGCAGCCCCCCTCTGCCCCTCCGGGACAATGAGCAGTTCTTC. Translating gives CASSPPLPLRDNEQFF.